Here is one T cell receptor beta chain with its context. Its antigen is still unknown. No per-base quality is available; no much larger clone lies one base away. The sample belongs to a study of control samples from healthy donors and cancer patients (dated by TCRdb to the early 2020s). The receptor library was made with the immunoSEQ multiplex PCR assay. Drawn from immuneACCESS, this table holds only the in-frame rearrangements with V and J called that TCRdb kept. Clones are partly lost; checked studies trace under half to an unresolved V gene and leave the rest unexplained. Present in this sample are some 140,000 clones, roughly nine tenths of which were seen just once. Clones ranked in the top ten supply around 10% of the sample. The clonotype originates from a woman aged 25 to 39 in good health. Sample: blood.

CDR3 reads: CASRDDNRYGYTF. The DNA sequence is as follows: TGTGCCAGCAGGGACGACAACCGCTATGGCTACACCTTC. Here the chain combines TRBV6-5 and TRBJ1-2, with the D gene call left open. Spanning cysteine to phenylalanine, the CDR3 consists of 13 amino acids. CDR3 DNA only is kept here, 39 bases in frame from base 1. The germline V gene provides CDR1 MNHEY and CDR2 SVGAGI. Trimming costs V 6 bases and J 4 bases, and their ends lie 12 bases apart.